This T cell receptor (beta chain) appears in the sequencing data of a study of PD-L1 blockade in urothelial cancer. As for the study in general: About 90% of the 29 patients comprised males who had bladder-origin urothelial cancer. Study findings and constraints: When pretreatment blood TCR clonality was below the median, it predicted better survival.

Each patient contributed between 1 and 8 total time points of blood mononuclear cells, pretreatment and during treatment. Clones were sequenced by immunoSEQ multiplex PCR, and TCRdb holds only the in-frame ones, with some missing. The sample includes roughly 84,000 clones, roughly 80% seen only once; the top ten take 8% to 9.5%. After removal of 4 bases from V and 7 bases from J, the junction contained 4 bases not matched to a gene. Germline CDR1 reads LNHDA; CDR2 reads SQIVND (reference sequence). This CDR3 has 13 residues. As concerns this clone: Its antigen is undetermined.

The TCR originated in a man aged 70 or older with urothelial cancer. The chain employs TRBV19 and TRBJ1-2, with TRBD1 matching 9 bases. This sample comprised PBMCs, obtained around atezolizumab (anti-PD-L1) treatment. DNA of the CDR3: TGTGCCAGTAGTACCGGGACAGGGAGTGGCTACACCTTC. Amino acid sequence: CASSTGTGSGYTF.